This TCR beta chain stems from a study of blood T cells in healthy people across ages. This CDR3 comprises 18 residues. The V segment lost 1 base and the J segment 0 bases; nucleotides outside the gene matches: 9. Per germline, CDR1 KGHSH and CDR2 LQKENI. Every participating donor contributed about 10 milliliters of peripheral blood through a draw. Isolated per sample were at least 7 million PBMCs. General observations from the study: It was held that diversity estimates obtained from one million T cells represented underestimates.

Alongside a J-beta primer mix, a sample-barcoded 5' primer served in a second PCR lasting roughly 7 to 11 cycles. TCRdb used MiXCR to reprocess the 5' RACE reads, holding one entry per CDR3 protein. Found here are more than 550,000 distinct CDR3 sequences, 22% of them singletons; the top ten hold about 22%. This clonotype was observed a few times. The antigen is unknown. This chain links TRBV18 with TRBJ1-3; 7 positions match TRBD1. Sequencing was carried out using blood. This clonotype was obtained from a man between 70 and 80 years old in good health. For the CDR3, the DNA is TGTGCCAGCTCACCACAGTTCGGGACAGCCAGCTCTGGAAACACCATATATTTT. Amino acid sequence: CASSPQFGTASSGNTIYF.